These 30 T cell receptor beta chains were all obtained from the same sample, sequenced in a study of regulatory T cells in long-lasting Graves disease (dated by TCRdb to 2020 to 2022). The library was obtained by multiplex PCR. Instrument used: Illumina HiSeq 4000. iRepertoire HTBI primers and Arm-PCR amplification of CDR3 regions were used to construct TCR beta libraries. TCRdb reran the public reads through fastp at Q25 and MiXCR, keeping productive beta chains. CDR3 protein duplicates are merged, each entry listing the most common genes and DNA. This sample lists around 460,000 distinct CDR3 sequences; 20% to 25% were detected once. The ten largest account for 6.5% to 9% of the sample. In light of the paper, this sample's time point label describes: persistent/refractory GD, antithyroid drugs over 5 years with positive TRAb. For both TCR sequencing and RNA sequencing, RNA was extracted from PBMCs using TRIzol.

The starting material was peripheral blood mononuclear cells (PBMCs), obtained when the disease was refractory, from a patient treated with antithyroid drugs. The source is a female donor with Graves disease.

CDR3 DNA: TGTGCCAGTAGTATAGGACCGGGGCTTCGGACAGGGCTAGACACTGAAGCTTTCTTT. This translates into CASSIGPGLRTGLDTEAFF. The rearrangement links TRBV19 to TRBJ1-1; TRBD1 matches at 8 bases. Germline loops: CDR1 LNHDA, CDR2 SQIVND (reference sequence). V was pared by 1 base and J by 3 bases, with 16 bases of the junction left unmatched. This CDR3 contains 19 residues.

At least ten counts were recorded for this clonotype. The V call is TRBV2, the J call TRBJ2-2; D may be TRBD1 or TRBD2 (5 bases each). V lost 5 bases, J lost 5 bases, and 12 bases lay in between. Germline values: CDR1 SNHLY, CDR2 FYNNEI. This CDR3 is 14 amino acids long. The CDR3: CASSPLEGTGELFF. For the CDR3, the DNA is TGTGCCAGCAGTCCTCTCGAGGGGACCGGGGAGCTGTTTTTT. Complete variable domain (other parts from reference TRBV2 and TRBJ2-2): EPEVTQTPSHQVTQMGQEVILRCVPISNHLYFYWYRQILGQKVEFLVSFYNNEISEKSEIFDDQFSVERPDGSNFTLKIRSTKLEDSAMYFCASSPLEGTGELFFGEGSRLTVL.

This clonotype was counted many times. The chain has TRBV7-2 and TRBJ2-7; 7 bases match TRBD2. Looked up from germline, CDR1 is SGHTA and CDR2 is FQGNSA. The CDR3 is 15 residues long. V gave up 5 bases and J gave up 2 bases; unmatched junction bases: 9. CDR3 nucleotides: TGTGCCAGCAGCGCCTACCTCGGGGGGACCTACGAGCAGTACTTC. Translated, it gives CASSAYLGGTYEQYF.

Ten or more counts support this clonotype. CDR3 sequence (DNA): TGTGCCAGCAGTCCTTTAGGGTCCTATAATTCACCCCTCCACTTT. Amino acids: CASSPLGSYNSPLHF. V gene TRBV28 combines with J gene TRBJ1-6; the D is unclear. In germline, CDR1 is MDHEN, CDR2 SYDVKM. The CDR3 runs to 15 residues. The germline V and J ends were trimmed by 5 bases and 1 base, with 9 bases remaining between them.

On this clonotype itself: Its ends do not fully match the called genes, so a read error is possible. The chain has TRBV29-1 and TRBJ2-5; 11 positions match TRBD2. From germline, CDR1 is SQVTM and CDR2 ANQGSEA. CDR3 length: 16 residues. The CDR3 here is CSVEDRWTSGQEAQYF. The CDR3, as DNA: TGCAGCGTTGAAGATCGATGGACTAGCGGGCAAGAGGCCCAGTACTTC.

The CDR3 nucleotides read TGTGCCAGCAGCTTAACCGGACAGGGGGCCCGTGGAGAGACCCAGTACTTC. Translating it yields CASSLTGQGARGETQYF. The chain recombines TRBV7-9 with TRBJ2-5, with 11 nucleotides matching TRBD1. V lost 2 bases to trimming and J lost 4 bases; unmatched junction nucleotides: 9. This CDR3 is 17 amino acids long. Looked up from germline, CDR1 is SEHNR and CDR2 is FQNEAQ (reference sequence).

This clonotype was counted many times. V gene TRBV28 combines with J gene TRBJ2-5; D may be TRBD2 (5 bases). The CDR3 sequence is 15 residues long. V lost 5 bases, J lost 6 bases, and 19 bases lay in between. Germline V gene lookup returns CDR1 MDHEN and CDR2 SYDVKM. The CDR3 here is CASSPPDRRLKTQYF. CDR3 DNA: TGTGCCAGCAGTCCTCCCGACCGTCGACTAAAGACCCAGTACTTC.

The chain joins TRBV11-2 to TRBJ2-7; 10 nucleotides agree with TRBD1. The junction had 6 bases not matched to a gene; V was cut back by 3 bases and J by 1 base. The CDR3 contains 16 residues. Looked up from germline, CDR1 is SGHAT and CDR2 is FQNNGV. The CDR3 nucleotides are TGTGCCAGCAGCTTGACAGGGGGCGATCTGTCCTACGAGCAGTACTTC. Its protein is CASSLTGGDLSYEQYF.

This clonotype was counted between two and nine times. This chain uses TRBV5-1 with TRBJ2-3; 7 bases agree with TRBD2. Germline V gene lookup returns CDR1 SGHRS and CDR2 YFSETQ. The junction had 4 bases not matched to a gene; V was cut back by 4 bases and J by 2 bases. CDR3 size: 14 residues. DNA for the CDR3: TGCGCCAGCAGCCCCGCGGGGGACACAGATACGCAGTATTTT. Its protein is CASSPAGDTDTQYF.

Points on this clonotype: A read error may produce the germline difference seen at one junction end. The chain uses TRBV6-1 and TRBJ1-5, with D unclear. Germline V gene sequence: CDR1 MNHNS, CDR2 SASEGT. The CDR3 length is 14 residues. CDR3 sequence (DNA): TGTGCCGGCAGCCCCGGTGGATCCAATCAGCCCCAGCATTTT. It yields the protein CAGSPGGSNQPQHF.

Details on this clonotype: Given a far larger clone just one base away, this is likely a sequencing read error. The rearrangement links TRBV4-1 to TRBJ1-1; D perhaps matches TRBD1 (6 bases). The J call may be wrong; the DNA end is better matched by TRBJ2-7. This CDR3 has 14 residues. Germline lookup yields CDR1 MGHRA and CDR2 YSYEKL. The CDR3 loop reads CASSQTGTMNEQYF. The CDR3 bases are TGCGCCAGCAGCCAGACCGGGACAATGAACGAGCAGTACTTC.

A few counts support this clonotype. In DNA form, the CDR3 reads TGCGCCAGCAGCCAACTCCGGACAGGCCTGGCCGGTGGCTACACCTTC. Its translation is CASSQLRTGLAGGYTF. The J gene is TRBJ1-2, the V gene TRBV4-3; 7 bases align to TRBD1. V lost 2 bases to trimming and J lost 7 bases; unmatched junction nucleotides: 13. Germline-derived CDR1 and CDR2 are LGHNA and YSLEER. This CDR3 has 16 residues.

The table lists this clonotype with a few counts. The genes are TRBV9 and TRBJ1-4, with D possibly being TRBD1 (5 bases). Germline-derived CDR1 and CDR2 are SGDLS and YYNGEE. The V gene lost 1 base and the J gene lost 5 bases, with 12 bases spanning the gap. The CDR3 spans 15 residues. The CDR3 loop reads CASSVSGTANEKLFF. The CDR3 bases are TGTGCCAGCAGCGTATCGGGGACCGCGAATGAAAAACTGTTTTTT. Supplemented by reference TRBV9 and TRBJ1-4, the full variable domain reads DSGVTQTPKHLITATGQRVTLRCSPRSGDLSVYWYQQSLDQGLQFLIQYYNGEERAKGNILERFSAQQFPDLHSELNLSSLELGDSALYFCASSVSGTANEKLFFGSGTQLSVL.

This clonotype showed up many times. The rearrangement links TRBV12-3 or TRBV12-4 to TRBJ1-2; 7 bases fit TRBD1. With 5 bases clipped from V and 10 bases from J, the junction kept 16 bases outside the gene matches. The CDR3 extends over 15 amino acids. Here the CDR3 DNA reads TGTGCCAGCAGTCCCGACCCCGGGACAGCTAGGCACTACACCTTC. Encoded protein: CASSPDPGTARHYTF.

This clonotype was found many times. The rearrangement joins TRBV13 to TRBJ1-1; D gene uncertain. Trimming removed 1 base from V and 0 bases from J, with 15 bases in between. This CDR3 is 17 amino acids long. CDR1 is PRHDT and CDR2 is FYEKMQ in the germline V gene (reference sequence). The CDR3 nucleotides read TGTGCCAGCAGCTTAGAGTCCCTGTTTCACATGAACACTGAAGCTTTCTTT. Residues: CASSLESLFHMNTEAFF.

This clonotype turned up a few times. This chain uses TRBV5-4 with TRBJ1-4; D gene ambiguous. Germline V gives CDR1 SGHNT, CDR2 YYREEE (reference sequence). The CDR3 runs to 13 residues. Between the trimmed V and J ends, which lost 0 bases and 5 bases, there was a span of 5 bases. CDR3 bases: TGTGCCAGCAGCTTGGCCAGGAATGAAAAACTGTTTTTT. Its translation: CASSLARNEKLFF.

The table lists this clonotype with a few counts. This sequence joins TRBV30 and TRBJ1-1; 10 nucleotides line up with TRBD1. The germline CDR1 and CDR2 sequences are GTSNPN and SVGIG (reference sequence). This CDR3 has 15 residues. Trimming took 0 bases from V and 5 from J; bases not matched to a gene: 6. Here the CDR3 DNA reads TGTGCCTGGAGTGTTTCTAGGACAGGGGGAACTGAAGCTTTCTTT. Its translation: CAWSVSRTGGTEAFF.

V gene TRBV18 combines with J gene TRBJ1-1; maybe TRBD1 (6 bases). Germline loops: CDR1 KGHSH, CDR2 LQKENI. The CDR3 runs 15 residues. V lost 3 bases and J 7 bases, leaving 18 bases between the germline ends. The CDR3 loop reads CASSPRGGLTFEAFF. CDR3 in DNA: TGTGCCAGCTCACCGCGGGGGGGGCTAACCTTTGAAGCTTTCTTT.

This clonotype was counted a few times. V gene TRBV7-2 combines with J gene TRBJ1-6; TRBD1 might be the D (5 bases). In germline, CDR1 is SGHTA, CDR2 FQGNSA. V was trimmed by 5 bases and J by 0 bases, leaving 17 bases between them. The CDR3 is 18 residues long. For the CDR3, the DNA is TGTGCCAGCAGCCCGCTGGGCAGGGAGGGCTCCTATAATTCACCCCTCCACTTT. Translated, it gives CASSPLGREGSYNSPLHF. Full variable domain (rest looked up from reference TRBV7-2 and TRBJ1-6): GAGVSQSPSNKVTEKGKDVELRCDPISGHTALYWYRQSLGQGLEFLIYFQGNSAPDKSGLPSDRFSAERTGGSVSTLTIQRTQQEDSAVYLCASSPLGREGSYNSPLHFGNGTRLTVT.

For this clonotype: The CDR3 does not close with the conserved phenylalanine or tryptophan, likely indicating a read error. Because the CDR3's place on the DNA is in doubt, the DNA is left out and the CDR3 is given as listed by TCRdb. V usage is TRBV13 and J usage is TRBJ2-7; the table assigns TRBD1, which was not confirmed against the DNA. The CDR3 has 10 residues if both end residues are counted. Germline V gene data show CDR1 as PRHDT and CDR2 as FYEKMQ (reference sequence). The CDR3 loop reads CASTLPGQNI.

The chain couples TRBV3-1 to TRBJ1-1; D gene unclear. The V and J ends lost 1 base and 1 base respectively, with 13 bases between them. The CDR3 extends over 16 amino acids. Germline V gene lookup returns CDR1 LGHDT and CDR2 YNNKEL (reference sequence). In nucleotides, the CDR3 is TGTGCCAGCAGCCAAGCCCAGAAGTTACCGAACACTGAAGCTTTCTTT. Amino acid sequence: CASSQAQKLPNTEAFF.

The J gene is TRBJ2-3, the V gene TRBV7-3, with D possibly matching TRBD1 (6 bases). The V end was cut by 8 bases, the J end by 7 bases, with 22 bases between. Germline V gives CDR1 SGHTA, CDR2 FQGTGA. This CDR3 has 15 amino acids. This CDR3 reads CASGSGEPFLNTQYF. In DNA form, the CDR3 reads TGTGCCAGCGGATCAGGGGAGCCTTTTTTAAATACGCAGTATTTT.

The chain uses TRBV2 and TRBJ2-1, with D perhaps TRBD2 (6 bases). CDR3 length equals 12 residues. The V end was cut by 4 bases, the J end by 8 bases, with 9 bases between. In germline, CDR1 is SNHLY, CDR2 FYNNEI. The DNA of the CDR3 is TGTGCCAGCAGTGGCGGAGGGTATGAGCAGTTCTTC. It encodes CASSGGGYEQFF.

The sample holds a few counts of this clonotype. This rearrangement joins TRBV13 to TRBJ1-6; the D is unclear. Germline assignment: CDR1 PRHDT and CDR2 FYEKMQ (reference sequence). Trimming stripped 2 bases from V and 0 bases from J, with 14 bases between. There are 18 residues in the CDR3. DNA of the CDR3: TGTGCCAGCAGCTTATCGGTAACTAAACCCTCCTATAATTCACCCCTCCACTTT. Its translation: CASSLSVTKPSYNSPLHF.

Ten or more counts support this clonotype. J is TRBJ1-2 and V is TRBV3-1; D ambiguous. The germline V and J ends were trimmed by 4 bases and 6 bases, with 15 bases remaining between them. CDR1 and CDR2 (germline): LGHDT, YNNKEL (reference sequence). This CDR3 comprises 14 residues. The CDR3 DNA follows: TGTGCCAGCAGCCCCCGTGCAGGACGTAATGGCTACACCTTC. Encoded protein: CASSPRAGRNGYTF. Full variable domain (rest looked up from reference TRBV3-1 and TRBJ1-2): DTAVSQTPKYLVTQMGNDKSIKCEQNLGHDTMYWYKQDSKKFLKIMFSYNNKELIINETVPNRFSPKSPDKAHLNLHINSLELGDSAVYFCASSPRAGRNGYTFGSGTRLTVV.

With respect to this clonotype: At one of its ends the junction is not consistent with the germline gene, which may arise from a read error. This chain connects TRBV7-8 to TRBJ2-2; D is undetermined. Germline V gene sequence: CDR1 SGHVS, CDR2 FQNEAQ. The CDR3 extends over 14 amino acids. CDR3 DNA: TGTACCAGCAGCTTAGAAAGGGTCACCGGGGAGCTGTTTTTT. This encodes CTSSLERVTGELFF.

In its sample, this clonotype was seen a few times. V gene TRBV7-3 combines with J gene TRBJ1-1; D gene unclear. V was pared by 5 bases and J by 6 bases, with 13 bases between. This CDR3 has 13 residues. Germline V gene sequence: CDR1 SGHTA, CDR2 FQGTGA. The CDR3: CASSPQPGSEAFF. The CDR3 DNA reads TGTGCCAGCAGCCCCCAACCGGGGTCTGAAGCTTTCTTT.

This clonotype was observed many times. DNA for the CDR3: TGTGCCAGCAGTTACGCTCGCCTAGCGGGATTGCTCTCCGAGCAGTACTTC. Translation gives CASSYARLAGLLSEQYF. The rearrangement joins TRBV6-2 or TRBV6-3 to TRBJ2-7, with 9 bases identical to TRBD2. Germline V gives CDR1 MNHEY, CDR2 SVGEGT. The CDR3 consists of 17 residues. The V segment lost 2 bases and the J segment 6 bases; nucleotides outside the gene matches: 14.

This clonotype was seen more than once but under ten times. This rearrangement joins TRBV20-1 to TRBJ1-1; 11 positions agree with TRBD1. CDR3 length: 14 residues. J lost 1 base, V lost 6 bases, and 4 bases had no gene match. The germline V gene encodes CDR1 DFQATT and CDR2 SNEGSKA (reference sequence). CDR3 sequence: CSAPGQGANTEAFF. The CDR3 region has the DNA TGCAGTGCCCCAGGACAGGGGGCGAACACTGAAGCTTTCTTT.

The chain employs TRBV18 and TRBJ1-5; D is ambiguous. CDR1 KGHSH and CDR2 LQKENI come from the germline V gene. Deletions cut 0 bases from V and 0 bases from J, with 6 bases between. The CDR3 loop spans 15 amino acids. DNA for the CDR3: TGTGCCAGCTCACCACCGCCAGTTAGCAATCAGCCCCAGCATTTT. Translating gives CASSPPPVSNQPQHF. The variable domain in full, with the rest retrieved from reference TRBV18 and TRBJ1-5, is NAGVMQNPRHLVRRRGQEARLRCSPMKGHSHVYWYRQLPEEGLKFMVYLQKENIIDESGMPKERFSAEFPKEGPSILRIQQVVRGDSAAYFCASSPPPVSNQPQHFGDGTRLSIL.